The 10 T cell receptor beta chains given below trace back to one sample, sequenced in a study of cytomegalovirus exposure and HLA in healthy donors. Both 60 Vbeta primers and 13 Jbeta primers went into the PCR. The repertoire was sequenced with immunoSEQ multiplex PCR; TCRdb's copy has only in-frame clones and lacks some. The sample yields some 99,000 clones, roughly 76% seen once. Material for sequencing was PBMCs. Receptors originate from a female donor in good health and CMV-seronegative.

This clone was picked up a small number of times. The rearrangement links TRBV6-5 to TRBJ1-2; TRBD1 matches at 8 bases. V lost 4 bases, J lost 4 bases, and 8 bases stayed unmatched. The germline CDR1 and CDR2 sequences are MNHEY and SVGAGI. The length of the CDR3 is 15 residues. The CDR3 protein is CASSFRQGWVYGYTF. CDR3 nucleotides: TGTGCCAGCAGTTTCCGACAGGGGTGGGTCTATGGCTACACCTTC.

The chain joins TRBV6-5 to TRBJ1-1, with D perhaps matching TRBD1 (5 bases). Germline values: CDR1 MNHEY, CDR2 SVGAGI. Trimming took off 7 bases at V and 5 bases at J, with 14 bases between the two ends. This CDR3 has 13 residues. CDR3 residues: CASNPLGGTEAFF. The CDR3 bases are TGTGCCAGCAACCCTCTGGGGGGGACTGAAGCTTTCTTT.

This clone came up once. The chain links TRBV30 to TRBJ1-1; D is possibly TRBD1 (6 bases). Germline V gives CDR1 GTSNPN, CDR2 SVGIG (reference sequence). V was trimmed by 4 bases and J by 4 bases, leaving 13 bases between them. The CDR3 loop spans 13 amino acids. CDR3 sequence reads: CAWTWTAGTEAFF. CDR3 nucleotide sequence: TGTGCCTGGACGTGGACAGCCGGCACTGAAGCTTTCTTT.

This clone occurred a few times. The rearrangement uses TRBV5-1 and TRBJ2-5; D not resolved. CDR1 SGHRS and CDR2 YFSETQ come from the germline V gene. Trimming removed 0 bases at V and 2 bases at J, with 11 bases between. The CDR3 is made up of 15 amino acids. The CDR3 protein is CASSLATTRQETQYF. CDR3 coding DNA: TGCGCCAGCAGCTTGGCTACTACTCGACAAGAGACCCAGTACTTC.

The chain uses TRBV7-8 and TRBJ2-7; D is perhaps TRBD1 (5 bases). V dropped 3 bases and J dropped 2 bases, with 11 bases sitting between them. The CDR3 length is 14 residues. Germline CDR1 and CDR2: SGHVS and FQNEAQ. The CDR3 spells CASSFNRHPYEQYF. The CDR3, as DNA: TGTGCCAGCAGCTTCAACAGGCACCCCTACGAGCAGTACTTC.

The chain couples TRBV18 to TRBJ2-7; 10 bases agree with TRBD1. V gave up 5 bases and J gave up 0 bases; unmatched junction bases: 10. The CDR3 sequence is 17 residues long. The germline V gene has CDR1 KGHSH and CDR2 LQKENI. The CDR3 loop is CASSVNRDRGNSYEQYF. In nucleotides, the CDR3 is TGTGCCAGCTCAGTGAACCGGGACAGGGGAAACTCCTACGAGCAGTACTTC.

V and J are TRBV5-5 and TRBJ2-7; D remains unclear. V gave up 0 bases and J gave up 0 bases, with 10 bases separating them. The germline V gene encodes CDR1 SGHKS and CDR2 YYEKEE (reference sequence). The CDR3 consists of 15 residues. CDR3 sequence (DNA): TGTGCCAGCAGCTTGGCCCCGCAGGACTCCTACGAGCAGTACTTC. This codes for CASSLAPQDSYEQYF.

This chain connects TRBV29-1 to TRBJ1-2; a possible D gene is TRBD1 (5 bases). V shed 7 bases and J shed 5 bases, with 20 bases lying between them. CDR1 SQVTM and CDR2 ANQGSEA come from the germline V gene. The CDR3 is 14 amino acids. In DNA form, the CDR3 reads TGCAGCGCCACGGCGGGGGGGTTCCTGTATGGCTACACCTTC. Translating gives CSATAGGFLYGYTF.

The chain joins TRBV5-6 to TRBJ2-3, with 10 bases aligning to TRBD2. The CDR3 runs to 17 residues. The V gene end was trimmed by 0 bases and the J gene end by 2 bases; junction bases not matched to a gene: 6. Germline V CDR1 and CDR2: SGHDT, YYEEEE. CDR3 bases: TGTGCCAGCAGCTTGGGAGGAGCGGGAGGGACCACAGATACGCAGTATTTT. Protein product: CASSLGGAGGTTDTQYF.

The chain combines TRBV5-6 with TRBJ2-1, with D uncertain. This CDR3 spans 15 amino acids. Looked up from germline, CDR1 is SGHDT and CDR2 is YYEEEE. V gave up 6 bases and J gave up 2 bases, with 15 bases separating them. The CDR3 coding sequence is TGTGCCAGCACCCACGAGGAGCGTACCTACAATGAGCAGTTCTTC. This sequence encodes CASTHEERTYNEQFF.